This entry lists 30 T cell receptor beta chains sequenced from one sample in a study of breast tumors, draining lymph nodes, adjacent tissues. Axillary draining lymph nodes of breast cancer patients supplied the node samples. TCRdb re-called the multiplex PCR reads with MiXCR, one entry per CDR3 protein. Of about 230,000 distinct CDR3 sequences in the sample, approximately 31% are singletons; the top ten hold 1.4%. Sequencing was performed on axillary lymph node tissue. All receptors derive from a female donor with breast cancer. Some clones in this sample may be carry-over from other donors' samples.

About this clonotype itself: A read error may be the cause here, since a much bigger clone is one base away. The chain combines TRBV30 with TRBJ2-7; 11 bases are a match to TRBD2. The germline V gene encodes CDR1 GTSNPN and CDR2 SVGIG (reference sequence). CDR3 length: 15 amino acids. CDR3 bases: TGTGCCTGGGGGATTAGCGGGAGGGCCTCCTACGAGCAGTGCTTC. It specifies CAWGISGRASYEQCF.

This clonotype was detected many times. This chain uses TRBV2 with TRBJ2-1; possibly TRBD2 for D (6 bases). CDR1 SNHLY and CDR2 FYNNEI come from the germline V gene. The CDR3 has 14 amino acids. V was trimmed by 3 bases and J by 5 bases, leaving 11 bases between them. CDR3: CASSDWDWDNEQFF. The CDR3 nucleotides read TGTGCCAGCAGTGATTGGGACTGGGACAATGAGCAGTTCTTC.

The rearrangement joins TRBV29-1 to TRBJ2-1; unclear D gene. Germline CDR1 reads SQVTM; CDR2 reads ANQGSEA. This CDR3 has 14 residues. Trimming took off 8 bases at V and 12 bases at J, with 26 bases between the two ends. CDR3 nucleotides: TGCAGCTACCACGCCGCTAACGAGCATAAGGGGCAGTTCTTC. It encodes CSYHAANEHKGQFF.

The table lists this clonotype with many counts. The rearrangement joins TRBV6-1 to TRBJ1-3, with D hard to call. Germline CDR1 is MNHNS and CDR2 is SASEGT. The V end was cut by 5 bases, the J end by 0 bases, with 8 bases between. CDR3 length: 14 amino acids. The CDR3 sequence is CASSRTDSGNTIYF. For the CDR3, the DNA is TGTGCCAGCAGTAGGACGGACTCTGGAAACACCATATATTTT.

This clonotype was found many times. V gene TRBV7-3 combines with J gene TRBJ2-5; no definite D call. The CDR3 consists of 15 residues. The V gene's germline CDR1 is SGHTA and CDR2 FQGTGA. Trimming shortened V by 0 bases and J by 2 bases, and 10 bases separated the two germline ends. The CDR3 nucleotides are TGTGCCAGCAGCTTAACGCCTAGTGCACAAGAGACCCAGTACTTC. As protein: CASSLTPSAQETQYF.

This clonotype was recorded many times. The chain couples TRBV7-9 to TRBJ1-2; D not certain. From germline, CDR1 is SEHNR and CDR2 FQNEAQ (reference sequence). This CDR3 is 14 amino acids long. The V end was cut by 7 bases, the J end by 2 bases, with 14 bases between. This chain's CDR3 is CASTNSGSNYGYTF. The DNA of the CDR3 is TGTGCCAGCACAAATTCGGGGTCCAACTATGGCTACACCTTC.

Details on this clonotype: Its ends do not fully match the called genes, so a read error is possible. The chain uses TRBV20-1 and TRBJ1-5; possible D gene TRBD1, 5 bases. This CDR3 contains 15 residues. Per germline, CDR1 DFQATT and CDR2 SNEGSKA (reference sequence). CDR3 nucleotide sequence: TGCAGTGCTAGATGGCAGGGAAGGGGCAATGAGCCCCAGCATTTT. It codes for CSARWQGRGNEPQHF.

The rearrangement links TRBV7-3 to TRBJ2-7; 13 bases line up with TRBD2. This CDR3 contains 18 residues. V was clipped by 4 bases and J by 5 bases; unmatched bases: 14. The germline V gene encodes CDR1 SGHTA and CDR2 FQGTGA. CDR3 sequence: CASSSEDPLAGGLHEQYF. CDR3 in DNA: TGTGCCAGCAGCTCCGAAGACCCACTAGCGGGAGGGTTGCACGAGCAGTACTTC. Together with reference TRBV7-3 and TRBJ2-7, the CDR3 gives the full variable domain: GAGVSQTPSNKVTEKGKYVELRCDPISGHTALYWYRQSLGQGPEFLIYFQGTGAADDSGLPNDRFFAVRPEGSVSTLKIQRTERGDSAVYLCASSSEDPLAGGLHEQYFGPGTRLTVT.

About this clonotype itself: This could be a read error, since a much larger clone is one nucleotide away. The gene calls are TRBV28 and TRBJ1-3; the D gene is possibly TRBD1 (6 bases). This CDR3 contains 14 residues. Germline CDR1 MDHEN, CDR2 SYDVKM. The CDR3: CANSSQGSGNTIYF. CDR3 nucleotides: TGTGCCAACAGTTCGCAGGGGTCTGGAAACACCATATATTTT.

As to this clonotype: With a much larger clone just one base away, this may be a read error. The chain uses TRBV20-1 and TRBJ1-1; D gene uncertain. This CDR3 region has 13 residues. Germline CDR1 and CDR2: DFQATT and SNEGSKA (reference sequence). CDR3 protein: CRASSGLRTEAFF. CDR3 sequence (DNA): TGCAGGGCTAGTTCGGGTCTGAGGACTGAAGCTTTCTTT.

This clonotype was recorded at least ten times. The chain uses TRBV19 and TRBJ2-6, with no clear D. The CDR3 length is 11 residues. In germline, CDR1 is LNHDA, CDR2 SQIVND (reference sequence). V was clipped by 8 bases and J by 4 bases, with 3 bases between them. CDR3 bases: TGTGCCAGTGCCGGGGCCAACGTCCTGACTTTC. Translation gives CASAGANVLTF. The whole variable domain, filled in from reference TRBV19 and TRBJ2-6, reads DGGITQSPKYLFRKEGQNVTLSCEQNLNHDAMYWYRQDPGQGLRLIYYSQIVNDFQKGDIAEGYSVSREKKESFPLTVTSAQKNPTAFYLCASAGANVLTFGAGSRLTVL.

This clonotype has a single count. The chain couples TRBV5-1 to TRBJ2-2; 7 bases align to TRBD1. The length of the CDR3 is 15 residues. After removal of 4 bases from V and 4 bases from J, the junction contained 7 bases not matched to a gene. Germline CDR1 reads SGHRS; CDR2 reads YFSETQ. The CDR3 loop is CASSRSTGRTGELFF. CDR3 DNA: TGCGCCAGCAGCCGCTCGACAGGGCGCACCGGGGAGCTGTTTTTT.

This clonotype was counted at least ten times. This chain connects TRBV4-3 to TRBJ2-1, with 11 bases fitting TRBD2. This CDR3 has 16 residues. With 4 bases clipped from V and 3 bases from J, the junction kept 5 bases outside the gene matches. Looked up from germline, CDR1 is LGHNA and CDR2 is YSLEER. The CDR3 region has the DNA TGCGCCAGCAGCCTCCAACTAGCGGGAGACTACAATGAGCAGTTCTTC. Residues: CASSLQLAGDYNEQFF.

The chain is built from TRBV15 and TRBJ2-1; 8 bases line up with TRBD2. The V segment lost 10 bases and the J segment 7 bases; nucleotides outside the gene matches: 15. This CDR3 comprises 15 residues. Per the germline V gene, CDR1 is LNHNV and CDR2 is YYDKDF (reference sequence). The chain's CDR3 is CANPIKREFRNEQFF. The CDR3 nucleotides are TGTGCCAACCCTATAAAGCGGGAGTTTCGTAATGAGCAGTTCTTC.

The CDR3 DNA sequence: TGTGCCAGCAGTACCACAGGCAGTAGTAATGAAAAACTGTTTTTT. Translation: CASSTTGSSNEKLFF. The chain combines TRBV2 with TRBJ1-4; a weak D match, TRBD1 (5 bases). The CDR3 extends over 15 amino acids. Trimming left V 5 bases short and J 4 bases short, with 14 bases between. Germline CDR1 SNHLY, CDR2 FYNNEI.

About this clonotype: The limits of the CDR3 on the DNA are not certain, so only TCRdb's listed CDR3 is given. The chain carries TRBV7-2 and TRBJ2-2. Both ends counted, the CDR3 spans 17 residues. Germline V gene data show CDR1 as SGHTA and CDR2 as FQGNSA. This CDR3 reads CASSLGPGEQYFGELFF.

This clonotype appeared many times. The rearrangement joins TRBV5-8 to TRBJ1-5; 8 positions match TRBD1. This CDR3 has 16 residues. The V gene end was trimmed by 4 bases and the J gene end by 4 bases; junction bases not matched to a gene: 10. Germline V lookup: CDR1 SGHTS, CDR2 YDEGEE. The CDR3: CASSAGDRGSNQPQHF. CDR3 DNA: TGTGCCAGCAGCGCGGGAGACAGGGGTAGTAATCAGCCCCAGCATTTT.

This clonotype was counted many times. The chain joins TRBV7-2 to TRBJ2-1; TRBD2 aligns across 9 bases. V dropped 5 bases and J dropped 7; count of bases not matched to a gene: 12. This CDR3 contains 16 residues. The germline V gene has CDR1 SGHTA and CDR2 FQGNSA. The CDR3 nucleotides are TGTGCCAGCAGCCCTATGGCGGGAGGGCCTAGGAATGAGCAGTTCTTC. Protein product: CASSPMAGGPRNEQFF.

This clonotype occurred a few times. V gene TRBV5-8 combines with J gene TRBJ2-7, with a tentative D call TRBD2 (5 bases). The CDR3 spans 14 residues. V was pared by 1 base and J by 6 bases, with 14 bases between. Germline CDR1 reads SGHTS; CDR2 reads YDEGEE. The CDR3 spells CASSLYPAGAEQYF. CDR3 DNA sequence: TGTGCCAGCAGCTTGTATCCGGCGGGTGCCGAGCAGTACTTC. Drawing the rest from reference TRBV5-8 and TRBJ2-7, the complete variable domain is EAGVTQSPTHLIKTRGQQATLRCSPISGHTSVYWYQQALGLGLQFLLWYDEGEERNRGNFPPRFSGRQFPNYSSELNVNALELEDSALYLCASSLYPAGAEQYFGPGTRLTVT.

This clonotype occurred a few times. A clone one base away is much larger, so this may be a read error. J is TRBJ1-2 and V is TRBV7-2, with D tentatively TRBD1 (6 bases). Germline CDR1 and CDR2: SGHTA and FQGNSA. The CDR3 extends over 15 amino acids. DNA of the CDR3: TGTGCCAGCAGCTTCGACAGGTCCTCACGCTATGGCTACCCCTTC. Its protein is CASSFDRSSRYGYPF. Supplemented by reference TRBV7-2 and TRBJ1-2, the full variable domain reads GAGVSQSPSNKVTEKGKDVELRCDPISGHTALYWYRQSLGQGLEFLIYFQGNSAPDKSGLPSDRFSAERTGGSVSTLTIQRTQQEDSAVYLCASSFDRSSRYGYPFGSGTRLTVV.

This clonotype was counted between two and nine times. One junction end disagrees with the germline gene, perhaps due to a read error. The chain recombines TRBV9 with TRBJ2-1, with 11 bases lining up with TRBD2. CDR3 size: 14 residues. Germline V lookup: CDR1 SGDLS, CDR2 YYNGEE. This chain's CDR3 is CASSVSGRGNEQSF. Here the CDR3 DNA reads TGTGCCAGCAGCGTTAGCGGGAGGGGAAATGAGCAGTCCTTC.

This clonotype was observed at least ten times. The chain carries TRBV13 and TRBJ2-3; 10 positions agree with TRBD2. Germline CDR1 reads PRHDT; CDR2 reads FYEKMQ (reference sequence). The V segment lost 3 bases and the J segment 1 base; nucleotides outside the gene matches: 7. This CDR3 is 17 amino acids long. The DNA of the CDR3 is TGTGCCAGCAGCTTTGGGCTAGCGGGAGCAGGCACAGATACGCAGTATTTT. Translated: CASSFGLAGAGTDTQYF.

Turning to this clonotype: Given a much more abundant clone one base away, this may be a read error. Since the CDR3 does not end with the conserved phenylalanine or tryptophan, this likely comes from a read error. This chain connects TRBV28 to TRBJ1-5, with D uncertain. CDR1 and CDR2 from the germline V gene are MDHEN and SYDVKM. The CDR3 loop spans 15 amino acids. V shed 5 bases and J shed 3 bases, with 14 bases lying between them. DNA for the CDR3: TGTGCCAGCAGTGAACAATCAGCCTACAATCAGCCCCAGCATTCT. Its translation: CASSEQSAYNQPQHS.

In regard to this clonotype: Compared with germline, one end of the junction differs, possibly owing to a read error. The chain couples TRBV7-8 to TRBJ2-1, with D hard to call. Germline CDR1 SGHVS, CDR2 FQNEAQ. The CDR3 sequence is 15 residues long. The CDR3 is CASSLVPGSYNEQLF. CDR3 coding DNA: TGTGCTAGCAGCTTAGTGCCGGGCTCCTACAATGAGCAGCTCTTC.

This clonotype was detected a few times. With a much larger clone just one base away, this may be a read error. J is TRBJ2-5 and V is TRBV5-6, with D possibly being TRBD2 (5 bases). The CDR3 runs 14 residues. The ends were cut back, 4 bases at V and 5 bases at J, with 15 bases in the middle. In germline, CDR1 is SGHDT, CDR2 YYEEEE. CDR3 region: CASSVLGASETQYF. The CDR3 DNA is TGTGCCAGCAGCGTCCTGGGAGCGTCGGAGACCCAGTACTTC.

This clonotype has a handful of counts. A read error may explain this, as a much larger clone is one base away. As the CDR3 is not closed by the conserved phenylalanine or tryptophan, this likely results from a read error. The CDR3 bases are TGTGCCAGCAGCTTACTGGGCCAATTGAATGAGCAGTTCCTC. This encodes CASSLLGQLNEQFL. This chain connects TRBV7-8 to TRBJ2-1; unclear D gene. Germline V lookup: CDR1 SGHVS, CDR2 FQNEAQ. The CDR3 sequence is 14 residues long. Trimming stripped 2 bases from V and 7 bases from J, with 12 bases between.

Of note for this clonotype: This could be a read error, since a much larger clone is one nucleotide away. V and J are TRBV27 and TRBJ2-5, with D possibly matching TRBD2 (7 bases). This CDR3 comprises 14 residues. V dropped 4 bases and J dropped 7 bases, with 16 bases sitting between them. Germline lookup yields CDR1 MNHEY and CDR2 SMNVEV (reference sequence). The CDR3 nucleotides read TGTGCCAGCAGTTCCCCAGGGAGGGGGGGGACCCAGTACTTC. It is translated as CASSSPGRGGTQYF.

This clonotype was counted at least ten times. CDR3 sequence: CASSLAGGDQPQHF. The CDR3 nucleotides are TGTGCCAGCAGCTTAGCTGGGGGCGATCAGCCCCAGCATTTT. The rearrangement joins TRBV7-6 to TRBJ1-5; TRBD1 is a possible D gene (6 bases). The CDR3 extends over 14 amino acids. The V end lost 0 bases, the J end lost 5 bases, and 8 bases lay between the germline ends. CDR1 is SGHVS and CDR2 is FNYEAQ in the germline V gene.

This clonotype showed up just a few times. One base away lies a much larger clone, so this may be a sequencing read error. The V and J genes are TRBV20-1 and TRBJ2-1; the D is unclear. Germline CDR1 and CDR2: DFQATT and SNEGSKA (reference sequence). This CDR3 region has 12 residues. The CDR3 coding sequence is TGCAGTGCTAGCGTATTTAGGCATGAGCCGTTCTTC. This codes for CSASVFRHEPFF.

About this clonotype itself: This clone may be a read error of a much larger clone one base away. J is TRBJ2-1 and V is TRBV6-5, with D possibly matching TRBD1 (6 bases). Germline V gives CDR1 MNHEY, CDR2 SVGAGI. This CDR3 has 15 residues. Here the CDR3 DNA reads TGTGCCAGCAGTAACTCTCTGGGGGCGGACAATGAGCAGTTCTTC. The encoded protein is CASSNSLGADNEQFF.